Here is one T cell receptor (beta chain) with its context. Using immunoSEQ multiplex PCR, the repertoire was profiled, and TCRdb retains in-frame clones only, with some absent. The sample holds fewer than 250,000 clones, approximately 90% seen once. The data were taken from a study of cytomegalovirus exposure and HLA in healthy donors. Germline loops: CDR1 LNHDA, CDR2 SQIVND (reference sequence). The CDR3 consists of 16 residues. The ends lost 4 bases at V and 4 bases at J; junction bases unmatched: 6. The chain joins TRBV19 to TRBJ2-1; 11 nucleotides align to TRBD2. Material: PBMCs. The sequence came from a man aged 18 to 29 in good health and CMV-seronegative. The CDR3 nucleotides read TGTGCCAGTAGTAGGGCCGGGACTAGCGGTTACAATGAGCAGTTCTTC. The encoded protein is CASSRAGTSGYNEQFF.